The clone carrying this T cell receptor (beta chain) occurred a few times. What it binds is unknown. This record belongs to a study of blood T cells in healthy people across ages. Study outcomes and limitations: Across samples, TCR beta diversity tracked strongly with naive T cell percentage. PBMCs that were unsorted prevented a conclusive naive versus antigen-experienced comparison.

A second PCR, run for about 7 to 11 cycles, used a sample-barcoded 5' primer plus a J-beta primer mix. Sequencing recovered at least 2.5 million CDR3-containing paired-end reads from each sample. TCRdb called the 5' RACE reads again in MiXCR, with one record for every CDR3 protein. The table shows about 1.8 million distinct CDR3 sequences, with 49% occurring only once. The CDR3 totals 16 residues. The V end lost 0 bases, the J end lost 2 bases, and 14 bases lay between the germline ends. CDR1 is SGHTA and CDR2 is FQGNSA in the germline V gene. The source is a woman aged 40 to 49 in good health. This rearrangement joins TRBV7-2 to TRBJ2-7; D is possibly TRBD1 (5 bases). The sample consisted of blood. The CDR3 sequence is CASSLAPTGRPYEQYF. For the CDR3, the DNA is TGTGCCAGCAGCTTAGCCCCTACAGGCCGCCCCTACGAGCAGTACTTC.